The 21 T cell receptor beta chains below were found in one sample sequenced in a study of CD8 T cells in ankylosing spondylitis. A single record per CDR3 protein comes from TCRdb applying MiXCR to the 5' RACE reads. Among 350,000 to 450,000 distinct CDR3 sequences listed, 20% to 25% were seen once. Source material: blood, either unsorted or a sorted T cell fraction (not recorded which). These receptors all come from a male donor with ankylosing spondylitis or in good health (not recorded which).

This chain joins TRBV27 and TRBJ1-2; D possibly corresponds to TRBD1 (5 bases). The CDR3 is made up of 16 amino acids. V shed 5 bases and J shed 0 bases, with 16 bases lying between them. Per the germline V gene, CDR1 is MNHEY and CDR2 is SMNVEV (reference sequence). Here the CDR3 reads CASSPSRDGSNYGYTF. CDR3 coding DNA: TGTGCCAGCAGTCCGTCCCGGGACGGATCTAACTATGGCTACACCTTC.

This clonotype has just a few counts. The chain couples TRBV12-3 or TRBV12-4 to TRBJ2-1; possible D gene TRBD1, 5 bases. The CDR3 is made up of 13 amino acids. The V and J ends lost 5 bases and 4 bases respectively, with 9 bases between them. CDR3 sequence reads: CASSNDRYNEQFF. The CDR3 DNA follows: TGTGCCAGCAGTAACGACAGATACAATGAGCAGTTCTTC.

This clonotype was seen a few times. J is TRBJ1-4 and V is TRBV6-2 or TRBV6-3, with D unclear. Germline V gene data show CDR1 as MNHEY and CDR2 as SVGEGT. V dropped 4 bases and J dropped 2 bases, with 5 bases sitting between them. CDR3 length: 13 amino acids. Written as DNA, the CDR3 is TGTGCCAGCAGTTTTTGGACTAATGAAAAACTGTTTTTT. Translated, it gives CASSFWTNEKLFF.

This clonotype has only a few counts. This chain links TRBV6-5 with TRBJ2-7, with D possibly matching TRBD1 (5 bases). The CDR3 totals 16 residues. Germline V CDR1 and CDR2: MNHEY, SVGAGI. The V end lost 4 bases, the J end lost 3 bases, and 19 bases lay between the germline ends. CDR3 bases: TGTGCCAGCAGTTCGCGGCAGGGTACCGGGTACTACGAGCAGTACTTC. This codes for CASSSRQGTGYYEQYF.

The chain uses TRBV12-3 or TRBV12-4 and TRBJ1-4; D is uncertain. This CDR3 comprises 14 residues. V was trimmed by 6 bases and J by 14 bases, leaving 22 bases between them. CDR3 DNA sequence: TGTGCCAGCAGATCCCCTGTGGAGGGCTCCTACCTGTTTTTT. Protein sequence: CASRSPVEGSYLFF.

In its sample, this clonotype was seen a few times. One end of the junction fails to match germline, which may point to a read error. The chain recombines TRBV7-8 with TRBJ2-7; either TRBD1 or TRBD2 may supply D (5 bases each). The CDR3 consists of 14 residues. From germline, CDR1 is SGHVS and CDR2 FQNEAQ. CDR3 protein: CASSLYLGSLGENF. CDR3 in DNA: TGTGCCAGCAGCTTATATTTAGGGTCCTTAGGGGAGAACTTC.

This clonotype was found a few times. The rearrangement uses TRBV12-3 or TRBV12-4 and TRBJ1-5; D might be TRBD1 (5 bases). The CDR3 contains 17 residues. The V gene lost 5 bases and the J gene lost 6 bases, with 23 bases spanning the gap. CDR3 nucleotides: TGTGCCAGCAGTCCCCAAGGGGATGCCGTCGGTGTTCAGCCCCAGCATTTT. Translated, it gives CASSPQGDAVGVQPQHF.

This clonotype came up a few times. This chain connects TRBV7-2 to TRBJ2-5; possible D gene TRBD2, 5 bases. CDR3 length equals 11 residues. Trimming took 3 bases from V and 7 from J, leaving 6 bases between them. Germline lookup yields CDR1 SGHTA and CDR2 FQGNSA. Here the CDR3 DNA reads TGTGCCAGCAGCTTCAGCGGGACCCAGTACTTC. Translated: CASSFSGTQYF.

This rearrangement joins TRBV20-1 to TRBJ2-6; weak D call: TRBD1 (6 bases). The germline V gene encodes CDR1 DFQATT and CDR2 SNEGSKA (reference sequence). The CDR3 runs 14 residues. With 6 bases removed from V and 3 bases from J, the gap between germline ends came to 12 bases. The CDR3 region is CSADSALGANVLTF. CDR3 DNA sequence: TGCAGTGCGGACAGCGCGCTTGGGGCCAACGTCCTGACTTTC.

The gene calls are TRBV6-1 and TRBJ2-7; 12 positions agree with TRBD1. CDR1 is MNHNS, CDR2 SASEGT, per germline. After removal of 6 bases from V and 5 bases from J, the junction contained 5 bases not matched to a gene. CDR3 length equals 14 residues. CDR3 loop: CASRGTGGPHEQYF. For the CDR3, the DNA is TGTGCCAGCAGGGGGACAGGGGGCCCCCACGAGCAGTACTTC.

This clonotype was seen many times. The chain uses TRBV12-3 or TRBV12-4 and TRBJ2-5; TRBD1 matches 8 bases. The CDR3 spans 11 residues. V was clipped by 2 bases and J by 14 bases; unmatched bases: 4. CDR3 in amino acids: CASSLRDRLYF. As DNA, the CDR3 is TGTGCCAGCAGTTTAAGGGACAGGCTATACTTC.

The chain employs TRBV7-9 and TRBJ2-7; D possibly uses TRBD1 or TRBD2 (6 bases each). This CDR3 region has 14 residues. V dropped 5 bases and J dropped 2 bases, with 13 bases sitting between them. CDR1 and CDR2 (germline): SEHNR, FQNEAQ (reference sequence). CDR3: CASSRGDKPYEQYF. In DNA form, the CDR3 reads TGTGCCAGCAGCAGGGGGGACAAGCCCTACGAGCAGTACTTC.

This chain connects TRBV23-1 to TRBJ2-5, with TRBD1 matching 7 bases. TRBV23-1 is sorted into the ORF group, with uncertain function. This CDR3 has 16 residues. V lost 3 bases to trimming and J lost 4 bases; unmatched junction nucleotides: 11. CDR3 nucleotides: TGCGCCAGCAGTCACAACGGGACAGAAAATACAGAGACCCAGTACTTC. Its protein product is CASSHNGTENTETQYF.

V usage is TRBV12-3 or TRBV12-4 and J usage is TRBJ1-5, with 7 positions matching TRBD1. CDR3 length equals 15 residues. V was pared by 6 bases and J by 2 bases, with 7 bases of the junction left unmatched. Written as DNA, the CDR3 is TGTGCCAGCAGCCCAGGGGGGATCGGCAATCAGCCCCAGCATTTT. Amino acid sequence: CASSPGGIGNQPQHF.

The chain uses TRBV1 and TRBJ2-1; TRBD2 was called by the table and not checked on the DNA. TRBV1 is flagged as a pseudogene. The CDR3 runs to 15 residues. The CDR3 region is CTSSRTSSIYNEQFF. CDR3 DNA sequence: TGCACCAGCAGCCGGACTAGCTCAATTTACAATGAGCAGTTCTTC.

This chain joins TRBV19 and TRBJ2-7; a possible D gene is TRBD2 (5 bases). Trimming removed 5 bases from V and 7 bases from J, with 18 bases in between. Germline assignment: CDR1 LNHDA and CDR2 SQIVND (reference sequence). CDR3 length: 14 amino acids. This CDR3 is CASSENSLPGEQYF. CDR3 coding DNA: TGTGCCAGTAGTGAGAACAGTCTGCCGGGAGAGCAGTACTTC.

In this sample, this clonotype turned up a few times. The chain couples TRBV27 to TRBJ2-7; a possible D gene is TRBD2 (6 bases). The germline V gene has CDR1 MNHEY and CDR2 SMNVEV (reference sequence). The CDR3 has 14 residues. Trimming removed 5 bases at V and 3 bases at J, with 14 bases between. The CDR3 reads CASSPGTAGYEQYF. For the CDR3, the DNA is TGTGCCAGCAGTCCCGGGACTGCCGGCTACGAGCAGTACTTC.

To note about this clonotype: Relative to the germline gene, one junction end is altered; a read error may explain this. This sequence joins TRBV12-3 or TRBV12-4 and TRBJ2-5, with unresolved D. This CDR3 spans 10 amino acids. The CDR3 region has the DNA TGTGCCAGCAGTGGACCCGACAAACACTTC. Its protein product is CASSGPDKHF.

The chain recombines TRBV29-1 with TRBJ1-2; 8 nucleotides line up with TRBD1. CDR1 and CDR2 (germline): SQVTM, ANQGSEA. The CDR3 runs 12 residues. CDR3 region: CTQGATLYGYTF. The DNA for the CDR3 is TGCACCCAGGGGGCCACACTATATGGCTACACCTTC.

This clonotype was detected many times. The chain couples TRBV12-3 or TRBV12-4 to TRBJ2-7; no definite D call. This CDR3 region has 15 residues. The V end was cut by 3 bases, the J end by 2 bases, with 14 bases between. As DNA, the CDR3 is TGTGCCAGCAGTTTTGGGCTCGCTGGGGCCTACGAGCAGTACTTC. Its protein product is CASSFGLAGAYEQYF.

This chain uses TRBV9 with TRBJ2-3, with 8 nucleotides matching TRBD2. V lost 4 bases to trimming and J lost 5 bases; unmatched junction nucleotides: 9. Germline loops: CDR1 SGDLS, CDR2 YYNGEE. The CDR3 covers 15 residues. CDR3 coding DNA: TGTGCCAGCAGCCCCCATAGCGGGGTAGGAGATACGCAGTATTTT. It is translated as CASSPHSGVGDTQYF.